A single sample gave rise to the 32 T cell receptor beta chains below, sequenced in a study of blood T cell repertoires in COVID-19. This table comes from immunoSEQ multiplex PCR, and its TCRdb copy is limited to in-frame clones, with some not included. The table lists about 70,000 clones, around 90% of them singletons. Specimen: peripheral blood. The source of these receptors is a woman older than 75 with active or convalescent COVID-19.

The V gene is TRBV2, the J gene TRBJ2-1, with D perhaps matching TRBD2 (5 bases). There are 12 residues in the CDR3. V lost 6 bases to trimming and J lost 7 bases, with 10 bases between them. Germline CDR1 and CDR2: SNHLY and FYNNEI. As DNA, the CDR3 is TGTGCCAGCAGCGCAACTAGTAATGAGCAGTTCTTC. It translates to CASSATSNEQFF.

This clone appeared a single time. The rearrangement uses TRBV7-3 and TRBJ1-3; a possible D gene is TRBD1 (6 bases). CDR1 is SGHTA, CDR2 FQGTGA, per germline. The CDR3 is 17 amino acids. The V end lost 2 bases, the J end lost 3 bases, and 17 bases lay between the germline ends. The CDR3 DNA reads TGTGCCAGCAGCTTATGGGGACACGGGGCAAATGGAAACACCATATATTTT. Residues: CASSLWGHGANGNTIYF.

The chain employs TRBV28 and TRBJ2-7; 8 bases are a match to TRBD1. Germline lookup yields CDR1 MDHEN and CDR2 SYDVKM. The CDR3 length is 14 residues. V dropped 3 bases and J dropped 2; count of bases not matched to a gene: 3. CDR3 in amino acids: CASSFPGQAYEQYF. CDR3 bases: TGTGCCAGCAGTTTCCCGGGACAGGCCTACGAGCAGTACTTC.

This rearrangement joins TRBV29-1 to TRBJ2-5; D gene ambiguous. Trimming left V 1 base short and J 3 bases short, with 12 bases between. The CDR3 runs 14 residues. Germline values: CDR1 SQVTM, CDR2 ANQGSEA. Here the CDR3 reads CSVEGLGFEETQYF. The CDR3 DNA sequence: TGCAGCGTTGAAGGCCTAGGCTTTGAAGAGACCCAGTACTTC.

The gene calls are TRBV6-2 or TRBV6-3 and TRBJ1-2; no reliable D call. V dropped 0 bases and J dropped 6 bases, with 8 bases sitting between them. The CDR3 sequence is 13 residues long. Germline-derived CDR1 and CDR2 are MNHEY and SVGEGT. The CDR3 DNA reads as TGTGCCAGCAGTTACTCCCCCCCAGATGGCTACACCTTC. Translation: CASSYSPPDGYTF.

This chain links TRBV15 with TRBJ2-3, with 7 bases that match TRBD2. The CDR3 sequence is 15 residues long. CDR1 LNHNV and CDR2 YYDKDF come from the germline V gene (reference sequence). Trimming at V came to 5 bases and at J to 4 bases, leaving 9 bases not matched to a gene. In nucleotides, the CDR3 is TGTGCCACCAGCGGGAGGGCCAGGGCGCCAGATACGCAGTATTTT. It yields the protein CATSGRARAPDTQYF.

The V gene is TRBV24-1, the J gene TRBJ1-5; D remains ambiguous. This CDR3 spans 13 amino acids. Germline assignment: CDR1 KGHDR and CDR2 SFDVKD. V lost 5 bases, J lost 9 bases, and 13 bases lay in between. CDR3 loop: CATSASGGSPQHF. The CDR3 DNA is TGTGCCACCAGTGCCTCCGGCGGATCGCCCCAGCATTTT.

This chain links TRBV18 with TRBJ1-2; TRBD1 agrees at 7 bases. V trimming: 3 bases; J trimming: 4 bases; junction bases outside the gene matches: 8. This CDR3 is built from 15 residues. CDR1 and CDR2 (germline): KGHSH, LQKENI. CDR3 residues: CASSPQKTGIYGYTF. As DNA, the CDR3 is TGTGCCAGCTCACCCCAAAAGACAGGGATCTATGGCTACACCTTC.

This clone has only one observation. The junction departs from germline at one end; a sequencing error may be responsible. The chain combines TRBV7-7 with TRBJ2-2, with D possibly being TRBD1 (7 bases). Germline V gene data show CDR1 as SSHAT and CDR2 as FNYEAQ (reference sequence). The CDR3 sequence is 22 residues long. The DNA for the CDR3 is TGTGCTAGCAGCTTAGCGCAAGAGGACAGATCCCTCAGGGGGGTAATGACCGGGGAGCTGTTTTTT. This encodes CASSLAQEDRSLRGVMTGELFF.

The chain carries TRBV19 and TRBJ1-2; TRBD1 is a possible D gene (5 bases). The CDR3 sequence is 14 residues long. Germline CDR1 LNHDA, CDR2 SQIVND (reference sequence). V lost 6 bases to trimming and J lost 7 bases, with 18 bases between them. The CDR3: CASRKQELSFGYTF. CDR3 DNA: TGTGCCAGTAGGAAACAGGAACTTTCCTTTGGCTACACCTTC.

The J gene is TRBJ2-1, the V gene TRBV10-1; 9 bases are a match to TRBD1. Germline values: CDR1 WNHNN, CDR2 SYGVQD (reference sequence). V lost 6 bases, J lost 3 bases, and 6 bases stayed unmatched. This CDR3 is 15 amino acids long. The CDR3 loop reads CASSVTGGSYNEQFF. In DNA form, the CDR3 reads TGCGCCAGCAGCGTAACAGGGGGCAGCTACAATGAGCAGTTCTTC.

The CDR3 nucleotides are TGTGCCTGGGATGACCAGGGAGGGAGTGAGCAGTTCTTC. Its protein is CAWDDQGGSEQFF. The rearrangement uses TRBV30 and TRBJ2-1; 7 nucleotides agree with TRBD2. This CDR3 region has 13 residues. With V trimmed by 5 bases and J by 9 bases, 10 bases remained unmatched. The germline gives CDR1 GTSNPN, CDR2 SVGIG (reference sequence).

The table lists this clone with a few counts. This rearrangement joins TRBV9 to TRBJ1-3, with 8 nucleotides matching TRBD1. Germline loops: CDR1 SGDLS, CDR2 YYNGEE. This CDR3 comprises 15 residues. J was trimmed by 3 bases and V by 3 bases; bases with no gene match: 5. CDR3 protein: CASSAAGGGGNTIYF. The CDR3 DNA reads TGTGCCAGCAGCGCCGCAGGGGGCGGTGGAAACACCATATATTTT.

This clone turned up a few times. The rearrangement uses TRBV28 and TRBJ2-7, with 9 positions matching TRBD1. This CDR3 has 15 amino acids. The V gene end was trimmed by 7 bases and the J gene end by 2 bases; junction bases not matched to a gene: 9. Germline CDR1 MDHEN, CDR2 SYDVKM. The CDR3 loop reads CASTPSGTGTYEQYF. CDR3 sequence (DNA): TGTGCCAGCACCCCCTCCGGGACAGGGACCTACGAGCAGTACTTC.

This clone was seen a few times. The genes are TRBV9 and TRBJ1-6, with D hard to call. Trimming pared 4 bases from V and 9 bases from J, leaving 17 bases between. CDR1 SGDLS and CDR2 YYNGEE come from the germline V gene. CDR3 length: 15 residues. The DNA for the CDR3 is TGTGCCAGCAGCACCGATTCCGGGGTAGGTTCACCCCTCCACTTT. It is translated as CASSTDSGVGSPLHF.

The chain joins TRBV3-1 (or the pseudogene TRBV3-2) to TRBJ1-5; D is ambiguous. The V gene lost 3 bases and the J gene lost 7 bases, with 13 bases spanning the gap. This CDR3 region has 14 residues. Germline V gene data show CDR1 as LGHDT and CDR2 as YNNKEL (reference sequence). CDR3 sequence (DNA): TGTGCCAGCAGCCATCGCGGGATAGGGCAGCCCCAGCATTTT. This gives the protein CASSHRGIGQPQHF.

The chain is built from TRBV19 and TRBJ1-5; D is possibly TRBD1 (5 bases). The germline V gene encodes CDR1 LNHDA and CDR2 SQIVND (reference sequence). V was trimmed by 7 bases and J by 2 bases, leaving 15 bases between them. The CDR3 has 15 residues. CDR3 residues: CASTRGQGGNQPQHF. CDR3 bases: TGTGCCAGTACTAGGGGTCAGGGTGGCAATCAGCCCCAGCATTTT.

The chain recombines TRBV6-5 with TRBJ1-1; 10 nucleotides line up with TRBD1. The CDR3 contains 15 residues. V dropped 6 bases and J dropped 1; count of bases not matched to a gene: 5. Germline CDR1 MNHEY, CDR2 SVGAGI. CDR3 bases: TGTGCCAGCAGCCCCCGGACAGGGGGGAACACTGAAGCTTTCTTT. The encoded protein is CASSPRTGGNTEAFF.

This chain joins TRBV5-1 and TRBJ2-7; the match to TRBD1 covers 11 bases. This CDR3 comprises 18 residues. Germline V gene data show CDR1 as SGHRS and CDR2 as YFSETQ. V trimming: 3 bases; J trimming: 3 bases; junction bases outside the gene matches: 14. In DNA, the CDR3 is TGCGCCAGCAGCTCCACAACGCCGGGACAGGGGGGGAACTACGAGCAGTACTTC. Its protein product is CASSSTTPGQGGNYEQYF.

V and J are TRBV9 and TRBJ2-3; TRBD2 matches 10 bases. Looked up from germline, CDR1 is SGDLS and CDR2 is YYNGEE. The CDR3 spans 17 residues. V lost 0 bases to trimming and J lost 3 bases; unmatched junction nucleotides: 7. CDR3 in DNA: TGTGCCAGCAGCGTAGTGTCTAGCGGGGGATGGACAGATACGCAGTATTTT. Its protein product is CASSVVSSGGWTDTQYF.

The rearrangement uses TRBV28 and TRBJ1-1; D possibly corresponds to TRBD1 (6 bases). Germline V gives CDR1 MDHEN, CDR2 SYDVKM. Trimming removed 6 bases from V and 0 bases from J, with 14 bases in between. The length of the CDR3 is 15 residues. Here the CDR3 reads CASRDSYELNTEAFF. Here the CDR3 DNA reads TGTGCCAGCAGGGACAGCTATGAACTGAACACTGAAGCTTTCTTT.

The DNA of the CDR3 is TGTGCCAGCAGCCCTCGACTAGCGGGGGCCGATACGCAGTATTTT. Translated: CASSPRLAGADTQYF. The chain links TRBV4-2 to TRBJ2-3, with 12 bases that match TRBD2. V gave up 4 bases and J gave up 6 bases; unmatched junction bases: 5. Germline CDR1 is LGHNA and CDR2 is YNFKEQ. This CDR3 contains 15 residues.

The V gene is TRBV6-2 or TRBV6-3, the J gene TRBJ1-1; D is unresolved. Germline V gene lookup returns CDR1 MNHEY and CDR2 SVGEGT. Deletions cut 2 bases from V and 3 bases from J, with 13 bases between. The CDR3 is 15 amino acids. CDR3 loop: CASSYKESSYTEAFF. CDR3 nucleotides: TGTGCCAGCAGTTACAAAGAGAGTAGCTACACTGAAGCTTTCTTT.

To note about this clone: The sample contains more than one DNA sequence encoding this CDR3. This chain links TRBV7-2 with TRBJ1-5; no clear D. This CDR3 contains 13 residues. Per germline, CDR1 SGHTA and CDR2 FQGNSA. V was shortened by 0 bases and J by 7 bases, with 7 bases between the two germline ends. The CDR3 sequence: CASSLARGQPQHF. The CDR3 bases are TGTGCCAGCAGCTTAGCTCGCGGGCAGCCCCAGCATTTT.

The chain combines TRBV7-8 with TRBJ1-1, with 7 bases aligning to TRBD1. CDR1 is SGHVS and CDR2 is FQNEAQ in the germline V gene. This CDR3 is 15 amino acids long. V gave up 5 bases and J gave up 4 bases; unmatched junction bases: 10. The CDR3 bases are TGTGCCAGCAGCCCACGGATTCAGGGGGGCACTGAAGCTTTCTTT. Protein: CASSPRIQGGTEAFF.

This clone came up a few times. This sequence joins TRBV18 and TRBJ1-2, with 12 nucleotides matching TRBD1. The CDR3 loop spans 15 amino acids. Germline V gene sequence: CDR1 KGHSH, CDR2 LQKENI. Trimming took 5 bases from V and 3 from J; bases not matched to a gene: 4. The CDR3 spells CASSTGTGGDYGYTF. The CDR3 DNA follows: TGTGCCAGCTCAACCGGGACAGGGGGCGACTATGGCTACACCTTC.

Here the CDR3 reads CASSVVDRGAETQYF. The CDR3 DNA reads as TGTGCCAGCAGCGTGGTCGACAGGGGAGCAGAGACCCAGTACTTC. The chain is built from TRBV9 and TRBJ2-5, with 8 bases fitting TRBD1. The V gene end was trimmed by 2 bases and the J gene end by 4 bases; junction bases not matched to a gene: 7. The CDR3 has 15 residues. The germline V gene encodes CDR1 SGDLS and CDR2 YYNGEE.

This clone was detected a few times. The gene calls are TRBV7-9 and TRBJ2-2; D perhaps matches TRBD2 (6 bases). This CDR3 has 12 residues. Germline CDR1 is SEHNR and CDR2 is FQNEAQ (reference sequence). Deletions cut 5 bases from V and 9 bases from J, with 10 bases between. The CDR3 coding sequence is TGTGCCAGCAGCCCGGGGGAATGGGAGCTGTTTTTT. It specifies CASSPGEWELFF.

With respect to this clone: Sequence at one end of the junction differs from germline and may be a read error. The chain employs TRBV10-2 and TRBJ2-7; 9 nucleotides align to TRBD2. CDR1 WSHSY and CDR2 SAAADI come from the germline V gene. The CDR3 is made up of 12 amino acids. The chain's CDR3 is CASSEPTSGPSF. CDR3 DNA sequence: TGCGCCAGCAGTGAGCCTACTAGCGGGCCAAGTTTC.

The chain couples TRBV5-1 to TRBJ1-3, with a weak D call TRBD1 (5 bases). V was shortened by 3 bases and J by 0 bases, with 10 bases between the two germline ends. Germline V gene sequence: CDR1 SGHRS, CDR2 YFSETQ. This CDR3 comprises 15 residues. DNA of the CDR3: TGCGCCAGCAGCTCTACAGGTTACTCTGGAAACACCATATATTTT. Protein: CASSSTGYSGNTIYF.

The V and J genes are TRBV18 and TRBJ2-4; a possible D gene is TRBD1 (6 bases). V lost 3 bases, J lost 7 bases, and 19 bases lay in between. CDR3 length: 16 amino acids. Per the germline V gene, CDR1 is KGHSH and CDR2 is LQKENI. The CDR3 DNA follows: TGTGCCAGCTCACCCCAACAGGGCCTTGACGGGAACATTCAGTACTTC. It yields the protein CASSPQQGLDGNIQYF.

This chain joins TRBV9 and TRBJ1-2; D might be TRBD1 (5 bases). CDR1 is SGDLS and CDR2 is YYNGEE in the germline V gene. The V end was cut by 4 bases, the J end by 4 bases, with 17 bases between. This CDR3 is 15 amino acids long. The CDR3 protein is CASSSFGGRGYGYTF. The DNA of the CDR3 is TGTGCCAGCAGCTCCTTCGGGGGACGAGGCTATGGCTACACCTTC.